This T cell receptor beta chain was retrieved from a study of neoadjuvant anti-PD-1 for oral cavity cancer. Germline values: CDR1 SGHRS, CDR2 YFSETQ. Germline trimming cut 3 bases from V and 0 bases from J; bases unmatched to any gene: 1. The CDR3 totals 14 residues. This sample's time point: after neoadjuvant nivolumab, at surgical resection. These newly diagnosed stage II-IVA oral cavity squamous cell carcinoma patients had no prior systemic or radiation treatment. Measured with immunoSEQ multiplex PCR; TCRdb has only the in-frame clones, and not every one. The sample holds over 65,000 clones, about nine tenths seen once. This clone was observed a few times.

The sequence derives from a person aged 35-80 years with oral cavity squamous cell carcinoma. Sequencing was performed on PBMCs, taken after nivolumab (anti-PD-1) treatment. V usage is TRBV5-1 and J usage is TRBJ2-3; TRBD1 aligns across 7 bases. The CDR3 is CASSSGQSTDTQYF. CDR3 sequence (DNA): TGCGCCAGCAGCTCGGGACAGAGCACAGATACGCAGTATTTT.